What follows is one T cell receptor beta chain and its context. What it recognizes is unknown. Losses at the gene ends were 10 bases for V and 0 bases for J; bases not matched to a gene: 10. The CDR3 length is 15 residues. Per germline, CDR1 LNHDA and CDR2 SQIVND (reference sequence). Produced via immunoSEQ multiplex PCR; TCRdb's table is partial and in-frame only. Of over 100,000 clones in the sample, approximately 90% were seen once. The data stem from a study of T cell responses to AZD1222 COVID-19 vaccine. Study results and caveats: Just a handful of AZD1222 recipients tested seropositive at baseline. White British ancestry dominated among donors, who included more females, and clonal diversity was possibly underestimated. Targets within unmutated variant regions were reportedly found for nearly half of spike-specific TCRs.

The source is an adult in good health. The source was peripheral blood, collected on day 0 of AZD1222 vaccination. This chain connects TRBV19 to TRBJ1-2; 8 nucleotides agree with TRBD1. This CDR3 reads CATTPQGAANYGYTF. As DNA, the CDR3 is TGTGCCACGACTCCCCAGGGGGCGGCTAACTATGGCTACACCTTC.